The rows below give T cell receptor beta chains drawn from one sample of a study of cytomegalovirus exposure and HLA in healthy donors. Repertoires were generated with immunoSEQ multiplex PCR, while TCRdb's copy carries only in-frame clones and drops some. The repertoire has fewer than 200,000 clones, 70% to 80% of them found once; the top ten carry about 4%. The material sequenced was PBMCs. These receptors were obtained from a man between 25 and 39 years old in good health and CMV-seropositive. Each CDR3 is given without its conserved first and last residue. Expanded clones are given a class, and other clones once, few, many or no size at all.

V: TRBV5-4
J: -
size: -
CDR3: ASSLAASGGAGYEQY

V: TRBV7-2
J: TRBJ2-7
size: once
CDR3: ASSPGTGNYEQY

V: TRBV12-2
J: TRBJ1-1
size: -
CDR3: ASRWGGRPEAF

V: TRBV11-2
J: TRBJ2-7
size: -
CDR3: ASRRASGYSYEQY

V: TRBV28
J: TRBJ2-1
size: -
CDR3: ATRLESHEQF

V: TRBV6-5
J: TRBJ1-1
size: -
CDR3: ASSAQTGGRTEAF

V: TRBV29-1
J: TRBJ2-7
size: -
CDR3: SVATLATYEQY

V: TRBV19
J: TRBJ2-5
size: -
CDR3: ASSISGAVRETQY

V: TRBV5-1
J: TRBJ2-3
size: few
CDR3: ASSLALSWGAREGSDTQY

V: TRBV11-2
J: TRBJ2-7
size: -
CDR3: ASRNRDYEQY

V: TRBV5-4
J: TRBJ1-1
size: -
CDR3: ASSWGGDRGLAEAF

V: TRBV27
J: TRBJ2-7
size: -
CDR3: ASSSRREGYEQY

V: TRBV7-9
J: TRBJ2-3
size: -
CDR3: ARGALAQDTQY

V: TRBV2
J: TRBJ2-1
size: few
CDR3: ATSSYNEQF

V: TRBV5-4
J: TRBJ1-2
size: -
CDR3: ASSDPSGGPYGYT

V: TRBV10-2
J: TRBJ2-5
size: -
CDR3: ASSEMSWGPETQY

V: TRBV7-9
J: TRBJ2-7
size: -
CDR3: ASSSPGRANEQY

V: TRBV5-1
J: TRBJ1-5
size: once
CDR3: ASSLGGEGQPQH

V: TRBV6-5
J: TRBJ1-6
size: -
CDR3: ASSYYGTGFRAPLH

V: TRBV4-3
J: TRBJ1-2
size: -
CDR3: ASSQEQGYGYT

V: TRBV7-2
J: TRBJ2-3
size: -
CDR3: ASSSLTGSLNTDTQY

V: TRBV19
J: TRBJ2-7
size: -
CDR3: ASSMSRGAGEQY

V: TRBV6-5
J: TRBJ2-1
size: -
CDR3: ASSYSTGGGGEQF

V: TRBV19
J: TRBJ2-1
size: -
CDR3: AAGAWAGYNEQF

V: TRBV19
J: TRBJ1-1
size: -
CDR3: ASRGQSSEAF

V: TRBV30
J: TRBJ2-2
size: -
CDR3: AWETGFWNTGELF

V: TRBV28
J: TRBJ1-6
size: -
CDR3: ASSSASFSPLH

V: TRBV5-1
J: TRBJ2-2
size: few
CDR3: ASSLGQGTGELF

V: TRBV10-3
J: TRBJ2-1
size: -
CDR3: AISGGAGRGYEQF

V: TRBV9
J: TRBJ2-7
size: -
CDR3: ASSPRQGTGVYEQY

V: TRBV28
J: TRBJ2-3
size: -
CDR3: ASSAPSGGAFRQY

V: TRBV11-1
J: TRBJ2-3
size: few
CDR3: ASSQGTGGTDTQY

V: TRBV9
J: TRBJ1-2
size: -
CDR3: ASSVVGDYGYT

V: TRBV7-7
J: TRBJ1-5
size: -
CDR3: ASSPGVNQPQH

V: TRBV7-2
J: TRBJ1-2
size: once
CDR3: ASSDRGRGYT

V: TRBV19
J: TRBJ2-3
size: -
CDR3: ASSTSTAQDTQY

V: TRBV2
J: TRBJ2-4
size: -
CDR3: ASNWGGLAKNIQY

V: TRBV4-1
J: TRBJ2-7
size: -
CDR3: ASSQDGAGGVDEQY

V: TRBV9
J: TRBJ2-1
size: -
CDR3: ASSVGLARSYNEQF

V: TRBV14
J: TRBJ2-3
size: -
CDR3: ASSQGTEYTDTQY

V: TRBV10-3
J: TRBJ2-7
size: -
CDR3: AISEPYRVFEQY